These T cell receptor beta chains were read from a single sample in a study of T cells in Graves' hyperthyroidism and ophthalmopathy. TCRdb independently ran MiXCR on the multiplex PCR reads; one entry per CDR3 protein. This sample has about 610,000 distinct CDR3 sequences, with 14% to 15% found just once. Input material: blood. All receptors derive from a woman aged 40 to 49 with Graves' ophthalmopathy. Both conserved end residues are part of each CDR3.

TRBV7-8	TRBJ2-7	CASSLGLGRGDYEQYF
TRBV27	TRBJ2-5	CASSSEKGTQETQYF
TRBV6-5	TRBJ2-7	CASSYSNRAHEQYF
TRBV12-3/TRBV12-4	TRBJ1-2	CASNPGQGAYGYTF
TRBV10-3	TRBJ2-7	CATEELESSYEQYF
TRBV5-1	TRBJ1-5	CASSLGPLQGGDQPQHF
TRBV6-2/TRBV6-3	TRBJ2-5	CASRRVQETQYF
TRBV7-2	TRBJ1-5	CASSLTLGNQPQHF
TRBV6-2/TRBV6-3	TRBJ1-1	CASSPDRGLEAFF
TRBV3-1	TRBJ2-7	CASSQTGWTSYEQYF
TRBV30	TRBJ1-5	CAWSERGTQPQHF
TRBV19	TRBJ1-1	CASETGYTEAFF
TRBV7-9	TRBJ2-5	CASGPRGTQETQYF
TRBV4-2	TRBJ2-5	CASSQEGLAGTQETQYF
TRBV30	TRBJ1-5	CAWSQLGNLNQPQHF
TRBV5-4	TRBJ1-2	CASGGTSSNYGYTF
TRBV6-2/TRBV6-3	TRBJ1-1	CASTIGTGAQAFF
TRBV18	TRBJ1-2	CASSQGAKGGYTF
TRBV2	TRBJ2-5	CASSEALRRKETQYF
TRBV6-1	TRBJ2-5	CASSPPGLANYLQETQYF
TRBV28	TRBJ2-2	CASTPTSGRANTGELFF
TRBV7-9	TRBJ1-1	CASSRDENTEAFF
TRBV19	TRBJ1-5	CASSNRVNQPQHF